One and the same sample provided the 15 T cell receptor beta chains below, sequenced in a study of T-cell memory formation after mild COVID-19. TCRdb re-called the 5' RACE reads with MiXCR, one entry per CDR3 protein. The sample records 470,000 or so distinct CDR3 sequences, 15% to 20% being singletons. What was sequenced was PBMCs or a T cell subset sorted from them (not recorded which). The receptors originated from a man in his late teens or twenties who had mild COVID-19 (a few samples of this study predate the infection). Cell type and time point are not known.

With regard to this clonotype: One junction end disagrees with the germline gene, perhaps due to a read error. This CDR3 is CSVDGRDVYNEQLF. In DNA form, the CDR3 reads TGCAGCGTTGATGGCAGGGATGTCTACAATGAGCAGTTATTC. V gene TRBV29-1 combines with J gene TRBJ2-1; D might be TRBD1 (5 bases). Germline CDR1 SQVTM, CDR2 ANQGSEA. The CDR3 has 14 residues.

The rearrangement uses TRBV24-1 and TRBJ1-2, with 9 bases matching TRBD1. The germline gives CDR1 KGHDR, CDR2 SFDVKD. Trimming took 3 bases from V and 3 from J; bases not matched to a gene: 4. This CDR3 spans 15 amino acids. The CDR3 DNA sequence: TGTGCCACCAGTGATCCTCGACAGGGGGACTATGGCTACACCTTC. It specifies CATSDPRQGDYGYTF.

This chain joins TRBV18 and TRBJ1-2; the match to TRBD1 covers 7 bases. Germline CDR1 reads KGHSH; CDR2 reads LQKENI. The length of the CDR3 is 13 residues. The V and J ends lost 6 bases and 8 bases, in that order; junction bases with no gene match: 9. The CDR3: CASSPGTEGGYTF. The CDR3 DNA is TGTGCCAGCTCGCCCGGGACAGAGGGAGGCTACACCTTC.

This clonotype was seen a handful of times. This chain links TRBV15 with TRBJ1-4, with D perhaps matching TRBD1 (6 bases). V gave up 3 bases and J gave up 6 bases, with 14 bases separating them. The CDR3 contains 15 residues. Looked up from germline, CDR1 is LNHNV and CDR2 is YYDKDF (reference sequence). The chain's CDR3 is CATSRADSRYEKLFF. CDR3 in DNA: TGTGCCACCAGCAGGGCGGACAGTAGATATGAAAAACTGTTTTTT. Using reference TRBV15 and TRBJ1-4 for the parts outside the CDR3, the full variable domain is DAMVIQNPRYQVTQFGKPVTLSCSQTLNHNVMYWYQQKSSQAPKLLFHYYDKDFNNEADTPDNFQSRRPNTSFCFLDIRSPGLGDTAMYLCATSRADSRYEKLFFGSGTQLSVL.

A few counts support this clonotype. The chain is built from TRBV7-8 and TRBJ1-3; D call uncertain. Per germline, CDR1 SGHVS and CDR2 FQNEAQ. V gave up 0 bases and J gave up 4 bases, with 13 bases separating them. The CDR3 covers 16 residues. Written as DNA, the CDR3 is TGTGCCAGCAGCTTAGCGCTTACGGCAGCCGGAAACACCATATATTTT. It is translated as CASSLALTAAGNTIYF.

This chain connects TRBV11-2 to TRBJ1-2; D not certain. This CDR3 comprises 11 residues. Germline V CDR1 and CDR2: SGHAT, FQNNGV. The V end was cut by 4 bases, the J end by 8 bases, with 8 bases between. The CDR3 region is CASSSILGYTF. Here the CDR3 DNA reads TGTGCCAGCAGCTCAATATTAGGCTACACCTTC. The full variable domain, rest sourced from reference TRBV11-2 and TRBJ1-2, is EAGVAQSPRYKIIEKRQSVAFWCNPISGHATLYWYQQILGQGPKLLIQFQNNGVVDDSQLPKDRFSAERLKGVDSTLKIQPAKLEDSAVYLCASSSILGYTFGSGTRLTVV.

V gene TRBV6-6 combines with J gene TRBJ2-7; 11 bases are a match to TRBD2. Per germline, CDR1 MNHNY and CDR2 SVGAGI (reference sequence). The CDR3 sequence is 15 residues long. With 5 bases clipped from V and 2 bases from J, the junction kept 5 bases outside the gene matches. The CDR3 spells CASSTLAGGPYEQYV. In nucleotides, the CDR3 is TGTGCCAGCAGTACGCTAGCGGGGGGACCCTACGAGCAGTACGTC.

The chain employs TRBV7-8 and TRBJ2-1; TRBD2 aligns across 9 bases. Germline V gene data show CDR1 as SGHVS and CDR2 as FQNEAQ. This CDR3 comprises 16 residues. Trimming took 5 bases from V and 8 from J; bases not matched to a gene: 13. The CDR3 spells CASSLRGASGVDEQFF. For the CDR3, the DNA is TGTGCCAGCAGCCTCCGGGGAGCTAGCGGGGTAGATGAGCAGTTCTTC. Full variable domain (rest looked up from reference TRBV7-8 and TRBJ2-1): GAGVSQSPRYKVAKRGQDVALRCDPISGHVSLFWYQQALGQGPEFLTYFQNEAQLDKSGLPSDRFFAERPEGSVSTLKIQRTQQEDSAVYLCASSLRGASGVDEQFFGPGTRLTVL.

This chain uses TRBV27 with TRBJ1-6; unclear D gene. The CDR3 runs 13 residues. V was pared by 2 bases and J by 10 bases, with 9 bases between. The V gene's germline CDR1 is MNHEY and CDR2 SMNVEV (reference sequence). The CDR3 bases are TGTGCCAGCAGTTTAAGTCTCGTCTCACCCCTCCACTTT. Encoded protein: CASSLSLVSPLHF.

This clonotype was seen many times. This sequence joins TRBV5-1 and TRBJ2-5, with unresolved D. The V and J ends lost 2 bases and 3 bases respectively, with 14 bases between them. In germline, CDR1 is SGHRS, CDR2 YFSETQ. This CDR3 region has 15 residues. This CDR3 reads CASSFDGSAEETQYF. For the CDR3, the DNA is TGCGCCAGCAGCTTCGACGGTTCGGCGGAAGAGACCCAGTACTTC.

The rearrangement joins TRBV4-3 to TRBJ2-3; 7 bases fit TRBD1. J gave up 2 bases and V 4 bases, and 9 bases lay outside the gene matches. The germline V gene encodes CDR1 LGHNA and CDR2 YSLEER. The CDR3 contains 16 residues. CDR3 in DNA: TGCGCCAGCAGCCTCCGGGACAGACAGTTCACAGATACGCAGTATTTT. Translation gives CASSLRDRQFTDTQYF.

In nucleotides, the CDR3 is TGTGCCACCAGCCCTAGCGGGAAGTACACAGATACGCAGTATTTT. It translates to CATSPSGKYTDTQYF. The chain carries TRBV24-1 and TRBJ2-3; TRBD2 aligns across 9 bases. Germline-derived CDR1 and CDR2 are KGHDR and SFDVKD. The V gene end was trimmed by 7 bases and the J gene end by 2 bases; junction bases not matched to a gene: 6. CDR3 size: 15 residues.

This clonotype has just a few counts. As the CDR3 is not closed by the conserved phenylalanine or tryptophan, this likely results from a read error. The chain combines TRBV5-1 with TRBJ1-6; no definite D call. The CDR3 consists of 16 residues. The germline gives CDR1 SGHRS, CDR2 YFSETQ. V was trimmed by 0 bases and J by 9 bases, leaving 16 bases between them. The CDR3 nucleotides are TGCGCCAGCAGCTTGGCCGTCGGCAGCGGGATTTCACCCCTCCACCTT. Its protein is CASSLAVGSGISPLHL.

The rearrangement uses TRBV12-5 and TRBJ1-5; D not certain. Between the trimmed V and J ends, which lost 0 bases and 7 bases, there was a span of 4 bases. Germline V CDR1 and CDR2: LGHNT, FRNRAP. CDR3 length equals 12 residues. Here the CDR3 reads CASGLVPQPQHF. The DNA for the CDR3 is TGTGCTAGTGGTTTGGTACCACAGCCCCAGCATTTT.

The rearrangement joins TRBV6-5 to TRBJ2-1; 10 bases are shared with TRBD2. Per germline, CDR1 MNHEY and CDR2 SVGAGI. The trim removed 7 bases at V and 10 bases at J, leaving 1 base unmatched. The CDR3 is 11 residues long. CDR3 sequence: CASTTSGEQFF. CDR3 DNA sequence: TGTGCCAGCACGACTAGCGGGGAGCAGTTCTTC.